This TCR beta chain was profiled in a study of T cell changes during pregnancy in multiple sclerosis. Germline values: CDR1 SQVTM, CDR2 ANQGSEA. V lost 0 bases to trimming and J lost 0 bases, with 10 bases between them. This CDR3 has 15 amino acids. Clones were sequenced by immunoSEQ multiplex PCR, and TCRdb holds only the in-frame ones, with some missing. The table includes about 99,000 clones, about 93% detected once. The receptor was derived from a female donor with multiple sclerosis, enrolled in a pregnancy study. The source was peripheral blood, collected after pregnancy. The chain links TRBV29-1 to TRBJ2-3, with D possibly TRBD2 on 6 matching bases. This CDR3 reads CSVEDGGTSTDTQYF. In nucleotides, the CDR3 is TGCAGCGTTGAAGATGGCGGGACTAGCACAGATACGCAGTATTTT.